The text below deals with one TCR beta chain. Different DNA sequences within this sample yield the same CDR3. Several immunoSEQ 96-well plates shared each subset's DNA, each plate a replicate. Among the unsorted PBMC samples, replicate PCRs used roughly 0.3 ug DNA, 30,000 to 35,000 T cell genomes. Profiling relied on immunoSEQ multiplex PCR, and the TCRdb table lists in-frame clones only, not all of them. The sample consists of about 450,000 clones, 70% to 80% of them appearing once. The study used approximately 92 million PBMCs per unsorted sample for genomic DNA. The entry originates in a study of shared clonotypes between healthy human individuals. At the level of the study: A few men and two women, aged 18 to 49, were donors.

Germline values: CDR1 SGHAT, CDR2 FQNNGV. Deletions cut 1 base from V and 3 bases from J, with 10 bases between. The CDR3 runs 14 residues. Source material: PBMCs. V usage is TRBV11-2 and J usage is TRBJ2-7; D might be TRBD2 (6 bases). This TCR derives from a middle-aged woman in good health. Some clones in this sample may be carry-over from other donors' samples. The CDR3 here is CASSLGVGLYEQYF. As DNA, the CDR3 is TGTGCCAGCAGCTTAGGGGTGGGACTCTACGAGCAGTACTTC.